These 25 T cell receptor beta chains share one sample of origin, sequenced in a study of blood T cell repertoires in COVID-19. Method: immunoSEQ multiplex PCR; TCRdb's copy keeps in-frame clones and lacks some. Here the sample spans more than 200,000 clones, around 89% being singletons. The material sequenced was peripheral blood. All receptors come from a man in his 70s with acute or convalescent COVID-19.

The chain carries TRBV11-2 and TRBJ1-3, with D hard to call. The CDR3 is 15 amino acids. From germline, CDR1 is SGHAT and CDR2 FQNNGV. V lost 9 bases, J lost 0 bases, and 15 bases lay in between. The CDR3 spells CASTQDLPSGNTIYF. For the CDR3, the DNA is TGTGCCAGTACCCAGGATCTTCCCTCTGGAAACACCATATATTTT.

The V and J genes are TRBV18 and TRBJ1-1, with D uncertain. Germline V gene sequence: CDR1 KGHSH, CDR2 LQKENI. The V gene lost 5 bases and the J gene lost 0 bases, with 10 bases spanning the gap. This CDR3 has 14 residues. Here the CDR3 reads CASSVTQMNTEAFF. DNA of the CDR3: TGTGCCAGCTCAGTTACCCAGATGAACACTGAAGCTTTCTTT.

The chain joins TRBV20-1 to TRBJ1-2, with D maybe TRBD1 (5 bases). Germline-derived CDR1 and CDR2 are DFQATT and SNEGSKA (reference sequence). The CDR3 spans 12 residues. Deletions cut 3 bases from V and 8 bases from J, with 13 bases between. In DNA form, the CDR3 reads TGCAGTGCTAGTCCCGGGGGGTTCGGCTACACCTTC. It is translated as CSASPGGFGYTF.

This clone was detected only a few times. The chain combines TRBV7-9 with TRBJ1-2, with 9 bases matching TRBD1. CDR3 size: 13 residues. Looked up from germline, CDR1 is SEHNR and CDR2 is FQNEAQ (reference sequence). J lost 8 bases, V lost 4 bases, and 5 bases had no gene match. The CDR3 reads CASSSDRGGGYTF. In nucleotides, the CDR3 is TGTGCCAGCAGCTCGGACAGGGGTGGAGGCTACACCTTC.

The chain combines TRBV11-3 with TRBJ2-3; TRBD1 matches at 7 bases. The ends lost 4 bases at V and 6 bases at J; junction bases unmatched: 7. Germline assignment: CDR1 SGHNT and CDR2 YENEEA. The CDR3 covers 14 residues. The CDR3 loop reads CASSSNRGSDTQYF. Written as DNA, the CDR3 is TGTGCCAGCAGCTCCAACAGGGGTTCGGATACGCAGTATTTT.

This rearrangement joins TRBV15 to TRBJ1-3; no firm D call. CDR1 is LNHNV, CDR2 YYDKDF, per germline (reference sequence). CDR3 size: 15 residues. Trimming cost V 5 bases and J 0 bases, with 11 bases left between them. The CDR3 bases are TGTGCCACCAGCCTCGCTCAGAACTCTGGAAACACCATATATTTT. Its translation: CATSLAQNSGNTIYF.

This chain joins TRBV6-5 and TRBJ2-7; TRBD1 matches 11 bases. The CDR3 is 16 amino acids. With V trimmed by 0 bases and J by 3 bases, 4 bases remained unmatched. Germline V gene sequence: CDR1 MNHEY, CDR2 SVGAGI. The CDR3 DNA reads as TGTGCCAGCAGTTACTCTCGGACAGGGGGCTTCTACGAGCAGTACTTC. Translation: CASSYSRTGGFYEQYF.

The chain links TRBV2 to TRBJ1-5; unclear D gene. The V gene's germline CDR1 is SNHLY and CDR2 FYNNEI. The V end was cut by 4 bases, the J end by 5 bases, with 15 bases between. This CDR3 spans 15 amino acids. CDR3 loop: CASSAQDLSHQPQHF. The CDR3, as DNA: TGTGCCAGCAGTGCTCAGGATCTGTCCCATCAGCCCCAGCATTTT.

The chain joins TRBV5-1 to TRBJ2-7; D gene unclear. V was clipped by 0 bases and J by 2 bases, with 12 bases between them. CDR1 and CDR2 from the germline V gene are SGHRS and YFSETQ. The CDR3 runs to 15 residues. This CDR3 is CASSLARTDTYEQYF. The CDR3 DNA is TGCGCCAGCAGCTTGGCCCGAACTGATACCTACGAGCAGTACTTC.

The V gene is TRBV7-3, the J gene TRBJ2-7, with 9 bases aligning to TRBD2. The ends lost 5 bases at V and 8 bases at J; junction bases unmatched: 10. The CDR3 has 14 amino acids. The germline gives CDR1 SGHTA, CDR2 FQGTGA. CDR3 region: CASSTGGASGKQYF. The CDR3 DNA follows: TGTGCCAGCAGCACGGGGGGCGCTAGCGGGAAGCAGTACTTC.

The V gene is TRBV5-1, the J gene TRBJ2-7; the match to TRBD2 covers 12 bases. Trimming took 4 bases from V and 7 from J; bases not matched to a gene: 3. Germline V CDR1 and CDR2: SGHRS, YFSETQ. CDR3 length equals 13 residues. The CDR3 loop reads CASSIGLAGEQYF. DNA for the CDR3: TGCGCCAGCAGCATCGGACTAGCGGGAGAGCAGTACTTC.

The rearrangement joins TRBV7-2 to TRBJ2-7; TRBD2 agrees at 8 bases. The CDR3 sequence is 15 residues long. J was trimmed by 0 bases and V by 3 bases; bases with no gene match: 4. Germline V CDR1 and CDR2: SGHTA, FQGNSA. The CDR3 loop is CASSFSGASSYEQYF. DNA for the CDR3: TGTGCCAGCAGCTTTAGCGGGGCTAGCTCCTACGAGCAGTACTTC.

This chain uses TRBV19 with TRBJ2-7, with 10 bases matching TRBD1. The CDR3 loop spans 13 amino acids. Germline V gene sequence: CDR1 LNHDA, CDR2 SQIVND (reference sequence). With 5 bases clipped from V and 4 bases from J, the junction kept 2 bases outside the gene matches. For the CDR3, the DNA is TGTGCCAGTAGTGGGGGACAGGGGTACGAGCAGTACTTC. Translated, it gives CASSGGQGYEQYF. Combining the CDR3 with reference TRBV19 and TRBJ2-7 gives the whole variable domain DGGITQSPKYLFRKEGQNVTLSCEQNLNHDAMYWYRQDPGQGLRLIYYSQIVNDFQKGDIAEGYSVSREKKESFPLTVTSAQKNPTAFYLCASSGGQGYEQYFGPGTRLTVT.

The chain recombines TRBV7-6 with TRBJ2-7; no clear D. CDR1 SGHVS and CDR2 FNYEAQ come from the germline V gene. The CDR3 extends over 13 amino acids. V shed 1 base and J shed 2 bases, with 6 bases lying between them. This chain's CDR3 is CASSLDKTYEQYF. CDR3 nucleotides: TGTGCCAGCAGCTTAGACAAGACCTACGAGCAGTACTTC.

The CDR3 sequence is CASSLQGFDSPLHF. CDR3 sequence (DNA): TGTGCCAGCAGCCTACAGGGTTTTGACTCACCCCTCCACTTT. The chain employs TRBV5-6 and TRBJ1-6, with D possibly TRBD1 on 6 matching bases. The germline V gene has CDR1 SGHDT and CDR2 YYEEEE. The V end was cut by 4 bases, the J end by 10 bases, with 15 bases between. The CDR3 loop spans 14 amino acids.

The chain links TRBV6-5 to TRBJ2-1, with 11 bases aligning to TRBD2. The trim removed 2 bases at V and 9 bases at J, leaving 9 bases unmatched. Germline V gene sequence: CDR1 MNHEY, CDR2 SVGAGI. The CDR3 loop spans 16 amino acids. The CDR3 loop reads CASSYRGTSGSSEQFF. The CDR3 DNA is TGTGCCAGCAGTTACCGGGGGACTAGCGGTAGTAGTGAGCAGTTCTTC.

Only one count was recorded for this clone. This chain uses TRBV28 with TRBJ2-3, with 12 bases identical to TRBD1. This CDR3 is 17 amino acids long. Germline CDR1 MDHEN, CDR2 SYDVKM. Trimming took 5 bases from V and 5 from J; bases not matched to a gene: 11. The CDR3 DNA reads as TGTGCCAGCAGTCCCAACCCCCGGGACAGGGGGCGAGATACGCAGTATTTT. As protein: CASSPNPRDRGRDTQYF.

The chain combines TRBV10-3 with TRBJ1-1; D gene uncertain. CDR1 ENHRY and CDR2 SYGVKD come from the germline V gene. This CDR3 has 13 residues. The V end was cut by 6 bases, the J end by 3 bases, with 11 bases between. Here the CDR3 DNA reads TGTGCCATCAGGCCCCTCGCGGACACTGAAGCTTTCTTT. It encodes CAIRPLADTEAFF.

The chain employs TRBV6-1 and TRBJ2-7; 13 positions agree with TRBD2. The CDR3 is 16 residues long. The J segment lost 3 bases and the V segment lost 3 bases, leaving 5 bases of the junction unmatched. Germline CDR1 MNHNS, CDR2 SASEGT. The CDR3 sequence is CASSDHGTSGNYEQYF. DNA of the CDR3: TGTGCCAGCAGTGATCATGGGACTAGCGGGAACTACGAGCAGTACTTC.

The rearrangement links TRBV10-3 to TRBJ1-3; possible D gene TRBD1, 6 bases. V lost 3 bases and J lost 4, with 13 bases in between. Germline V lookup: CDR1 ENHRY, CDR2 SYGVKD. CDR3 size: 15 residues. In DNA form, the CDR3 reads TGTGCCATCAGTGACCCCAGGGGAGTCGGAAACACCATATATTTT. Its translation is CAISDPRGVGNTIYF.

The chain recombines TRBV28 with TRBJ1-2, with 8 nucleotides matching TRBD1. Germline V gives CDR1 MDHEN, CDR2 SYDVKM. The CDR3 loop spans 15 amino acids. J lost 4 bases, V lost 6 bases, and 10 bases had no gene match. CDR3 sequence (DNA): TGTGCCAGCAGAAGTCCCCCCGACAGGGGCTATGGCTACACCTTC. Encoded protein: CASRSPPDRGYGYTF.

The chain has TRBV28 and TRBJ1-6; no firm D call. Germline lookup yields CDR1 MDHEN and CDR2 SYDVKM. The V and J ends lost 2 bases and 7 bases respectively, with 9 bases between them. This CDR3 is 14 amino acids long. The CDR3 loop reads CASSLGQFNSPLHF. CDR3 DNA: TGTGCCAGCAGTTTAGGGCAGTTCAATTCACCCCTCCACTTT. The complete variable domain, with remaining parts taken from reference TRBV28 and TRBJ1-6, reads DVKVTQSSRYLVKRTGEKVFLECVQDMDHENMFWYRQDPGLGLRLIYFSYDVKMKEKGDIPEGYSVSREKKERFSLILESASTNQTSMYLCASSLGQFNSPLHFGNGTRLTVT.

The V call is TRBV19, the J call TRBJ2-1; 7 bases are shared with TRBD1. V shed 5 bases, J shed 4 bases, and the junction held 5 bases outside the gene matches. CDR3 length equals 14 residues. Looked up from germline, CDR1 is LNHDA and CDR2 is SQIVND (reference sequence). The CDR3, as DNA: TGTGCCAGTAGTCCGGACAGGCGATACAATGAGCAGTTCTTC. Translated, it gives CASSPDRRYNEQFF.

This clone has just a few counts. The V call is TRBV11-2, the J call TRBJ2-2; D remains ambiguous. The CDR3 contains 14 residues. Trimming pared 5 bases from V and 0 bases from J, leaving 7 bases between. Germline CDR1 reads SGHAT; CDR2 reads FQNNGV. The CDR3 is CASSVLSNTGELFF. The CDR3 DNA reads TGTGCCAGCAGCGTCCTCTCGAACACCGGGGAGCTGTTTTTT.

The J gene is TRBJ1-2, the V gene TRBV18; D unclear. V gave up 5 bases and J gave up 1 base, with 11 bases separating them. The CDR3 has 14 residues. The V gene's germline CDR1 is KGHSH and CDR2 LQKENI. CDR3 in amino acids: CASSAAEGNYGYTF. CDR3 DNA: TGTGCCAGCTCAGCGGCGGAGGGTAACTATGGCTACACCTTC.